This T cell receptor (beta chain) was identified during a study of CD8 T cells in Susac syndrome. An input of 0.5 to 1 ug of RNA was subjected to reverse transcription using random hexamers. TCRdb recomputed calls from the immunoSEQ multiplex PCR reads with MiXCR, one row per CDR3 protein. The sample includes over 130,000 distinct CDR3 sequences, 85% to 95% of them seen just once. Germline V gives CDR1 KGHSH, CDR2 LQKENI. Trimming took 3 bases from V and 0 from J, leaving 6 bases between them. The CDR3 runs to 13 residues. This clonotype was sampled from a human donor with multiple sclerosis. This sequence joins TRBV18 and TRBJ2-7, with no clear D. The sample was CD4+ T cells from PBMCs. The CDR3 is CASSPTSSYEQYF. CDR3 bases: TGTGCCAGCTCACCCACGAGCTCCTACGAGCAGTACTTC.